The 2 T cell receptor beta chains below come from one sample, sequenced in a study of metastatic and nonmetastatic thyroid tumors. There were no patients who had received any treatment before thyroid surgery. Via MiXCR, TCRdb re-called the PCR reads. The sample has around 40,000 clones, about a sixth seen once. Material for sequencing was blood. All receptors come from a male donor with papillary thyroid cancer or a benign thyroid nodule (not recorded which). Some clones in this sample may be carry-over from other donors' samples.

This clone has a count of ten or more. The chain couples TRBV3-1 to TRBJ2-5; D is unclear. V was pared by 5 bases and J by 5 bases, with 15 bases between. From germline, CDR1 is LGHDT and CDR2 YNNKEL (reference sequence). The CDR3 has 14 residues. CDR3 nucleotide sequence: TGTGCCAGCAGCGATACGGGCGTAAGCGAGACCCAGTACTTC. This sequence encodes CASSDTGVSETQYF.

This clone appeared a few times. Here the CDR3 DNA reads TGTGCCAGCAACTCCCCTGGTAGGGTCTCACCATACGAGCAGTACTTC. Translation: CASNSPGRVSPYEQYF. The chain carries TRBV28 and TRBJ2-7; D remains unclear. This CDR3 has 16 residues. CDR1 MDHEN and CDR2 SYDVKM come from the germline V gene. Trimming shortened V by 7 bases and J by 4 bases, and 23 bases separated the two germline ends.